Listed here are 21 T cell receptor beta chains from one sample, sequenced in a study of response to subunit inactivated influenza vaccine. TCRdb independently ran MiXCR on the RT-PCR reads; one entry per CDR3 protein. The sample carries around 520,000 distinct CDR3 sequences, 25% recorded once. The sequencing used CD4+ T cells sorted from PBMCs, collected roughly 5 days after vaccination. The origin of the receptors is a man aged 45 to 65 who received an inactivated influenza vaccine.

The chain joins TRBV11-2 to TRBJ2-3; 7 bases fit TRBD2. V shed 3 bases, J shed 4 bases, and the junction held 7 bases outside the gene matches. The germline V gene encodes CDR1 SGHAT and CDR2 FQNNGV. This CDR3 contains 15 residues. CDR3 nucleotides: TGTGCCAGCAGCTTGTCCGGGAGGCCGGCAGATACGCAGTATTTT. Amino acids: CASSLSGRPADTQYF. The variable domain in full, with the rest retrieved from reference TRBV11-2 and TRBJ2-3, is EAGVAQSPRYKIIEKRQSVAFWCNPISGHATLYWYQQILGQGPKLLIQFQNNGVVDDSQLPKDRFSAERLKGVDSTLKIQPAKLEDSAVYLCASSLSGRPADTQYFGPGTRLTVL.

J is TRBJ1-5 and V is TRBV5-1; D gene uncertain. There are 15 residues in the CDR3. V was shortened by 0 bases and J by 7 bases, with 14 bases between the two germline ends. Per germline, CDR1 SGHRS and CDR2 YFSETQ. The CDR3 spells CASSLDSSLGQPQHF. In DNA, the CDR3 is TGCGCCAGCAGCTTGGACAGCTCATTAGGGCAGCCCCAGCATTTT. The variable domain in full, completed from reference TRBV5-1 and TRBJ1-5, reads KAGVTQTPRYLIKTRGQQVTLSCSPISGHRSVSWYQQTPGQGLQFLFEYFSETQRNKGNFPGRFSGRQFSNSRSEMNVSTLELGDSALYLCASSLDSSLGQPQHFGDGTRLSIL.

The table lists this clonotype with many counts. CDR3 protein: CASRTHDRDELFF. The CDR3 DNA follows: TGTGCCAGCAGAACCCACGACAGGGACGAACTGTTTTTT. The V call is TRBV12-3 or TRBV12-4, the J call TRBJ1-4, with TRBD1 matching 7 bases. The CDR3 consists of 13 residues. V was pared by 6 bases and J by 12 bases, with 10 bases of the junction left unmatched.

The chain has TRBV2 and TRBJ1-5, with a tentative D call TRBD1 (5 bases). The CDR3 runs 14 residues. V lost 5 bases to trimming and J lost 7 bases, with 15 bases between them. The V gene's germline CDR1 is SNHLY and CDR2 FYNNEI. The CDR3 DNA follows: TGTGCCAGCAGTCGTCTCGAAGGGGTCCAGCCCCAGCATTTT. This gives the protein CASSRLEGVQPQHF.

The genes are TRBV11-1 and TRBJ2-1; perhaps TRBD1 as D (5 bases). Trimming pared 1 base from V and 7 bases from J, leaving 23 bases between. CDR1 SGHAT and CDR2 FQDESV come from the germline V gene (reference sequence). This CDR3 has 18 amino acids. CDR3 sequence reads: CASSLDLRTLRTKNEQFF. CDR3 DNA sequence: TGTGCCAGCAGCTTAGACCTCCGGACACTCAGGACCAAAAATGAGCAGTTCTTC.

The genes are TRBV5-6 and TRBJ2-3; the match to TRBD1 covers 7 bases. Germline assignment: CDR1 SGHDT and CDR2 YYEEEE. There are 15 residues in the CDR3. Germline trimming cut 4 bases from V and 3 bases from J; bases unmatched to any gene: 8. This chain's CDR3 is CASSLVRDSTDTQYF. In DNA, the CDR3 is TGTGCCAGCAGCCTCGTCCGGGACAGTACAGATACGCAGTATTTT.

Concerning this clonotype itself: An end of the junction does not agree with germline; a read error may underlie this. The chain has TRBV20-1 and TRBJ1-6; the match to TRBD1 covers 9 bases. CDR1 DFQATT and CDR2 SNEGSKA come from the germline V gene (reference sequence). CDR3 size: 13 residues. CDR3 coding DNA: TGCAGCGCTACGGACAGGGGTAATTCACCCCTCCACTTT. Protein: CSATDRGNSPLHF.

The CDR3 reads CASSLGVPGELFF. The CDR3 DNA reads TGTGCCAGCAGTTTAGGAGTTCCCGGGGAGCTGTTTTTT. The V and J genes are TRBV28 and TRBJ2-2, with no clear D. This CDR3 contains 13 residues. V was trimmed by 2 bases and J by 6 bases, leaving 7 bases between them. Germline assignment: CDR1 MDHEN and CDR2 SYDVKM.

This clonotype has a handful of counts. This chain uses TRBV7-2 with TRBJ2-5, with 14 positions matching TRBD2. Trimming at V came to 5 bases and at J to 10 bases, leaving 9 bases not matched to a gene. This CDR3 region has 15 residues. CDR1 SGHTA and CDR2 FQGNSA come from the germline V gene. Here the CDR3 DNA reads TGTGCCAGCAGCAGACATCGGACTAGCGGGAGGCACCAGTACTTC. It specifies CASSRHRTSGRHQYF. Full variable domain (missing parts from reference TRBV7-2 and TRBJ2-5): GAGVSQSPSNKVTEKGKDVELRCDPISGHTALYWYRQSLGQGLEFLIYFQGNSAPDKSGLPSDRFSAERTGGSVSTLTIQRTQQEDSAVYLCASSRHRTSGRHQYFGPGTRLLVL.

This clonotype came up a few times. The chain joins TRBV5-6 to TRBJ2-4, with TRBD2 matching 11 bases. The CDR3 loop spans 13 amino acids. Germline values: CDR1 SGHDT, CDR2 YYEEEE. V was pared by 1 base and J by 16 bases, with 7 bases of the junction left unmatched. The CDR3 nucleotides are TGTGCCAGCAGCTTGACTAGCGGGGGTTTCGTTTACTTC. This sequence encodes CASSLTSGGFVYF.

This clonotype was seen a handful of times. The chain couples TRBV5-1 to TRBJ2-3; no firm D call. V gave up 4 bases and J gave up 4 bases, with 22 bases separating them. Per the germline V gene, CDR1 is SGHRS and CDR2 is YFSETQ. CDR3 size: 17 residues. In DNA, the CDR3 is TGCGCCAGCAGCCCGGCGGTTAGTAAGAGCTTCCCAGATACGCAGTATTTT. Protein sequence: CASSPAVSKSFPDTQYF.

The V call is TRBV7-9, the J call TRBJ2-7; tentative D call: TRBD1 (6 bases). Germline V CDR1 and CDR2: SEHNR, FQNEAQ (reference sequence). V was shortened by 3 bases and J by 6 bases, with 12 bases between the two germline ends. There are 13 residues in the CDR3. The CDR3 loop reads CASSFLQGSEQYF. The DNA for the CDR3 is TGTGCCAGCAGCTTCCTACAGGGTAGCGAGCAGTACTTC.

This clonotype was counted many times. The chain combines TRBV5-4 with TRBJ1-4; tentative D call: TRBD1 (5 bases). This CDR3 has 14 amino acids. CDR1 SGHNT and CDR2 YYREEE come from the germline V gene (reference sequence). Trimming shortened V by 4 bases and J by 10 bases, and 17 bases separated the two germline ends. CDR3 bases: TGTGCCAGCAGCCTGCCCGCGGGTGGGGGAAAACTGTTTTTT. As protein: CASSLPAGGGKLFF.

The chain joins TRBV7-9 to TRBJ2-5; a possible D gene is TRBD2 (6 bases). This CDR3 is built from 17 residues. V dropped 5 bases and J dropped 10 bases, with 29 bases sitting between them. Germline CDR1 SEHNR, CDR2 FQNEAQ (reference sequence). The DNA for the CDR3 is TGTGCCAGCAGCAAAGGGTCGGGGTATGAGTCCCGAGCGGGCCAGTACTTC. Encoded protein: CASSKGSGYESRAGQYF.

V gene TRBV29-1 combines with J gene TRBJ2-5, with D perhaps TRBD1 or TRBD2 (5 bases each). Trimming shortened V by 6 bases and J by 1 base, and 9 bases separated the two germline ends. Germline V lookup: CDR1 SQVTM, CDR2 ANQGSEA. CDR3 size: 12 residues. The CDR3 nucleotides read TGCAGCGTCGGGGCTCGCCAAGAGACCCAGTACTTC. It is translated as CSVGARQETQYF.

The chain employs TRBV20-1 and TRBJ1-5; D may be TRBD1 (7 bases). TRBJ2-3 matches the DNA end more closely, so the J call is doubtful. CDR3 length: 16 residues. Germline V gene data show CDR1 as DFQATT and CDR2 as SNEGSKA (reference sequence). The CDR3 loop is CSANAGTEYSNQPQYF. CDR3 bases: TGCAGTGCTAACGCGGGGACAGAGTATAGCAATCAGCCCCAGTATTTT.

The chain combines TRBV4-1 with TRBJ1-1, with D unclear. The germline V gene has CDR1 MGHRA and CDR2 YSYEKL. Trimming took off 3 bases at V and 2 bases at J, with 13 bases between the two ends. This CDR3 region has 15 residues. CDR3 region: CASSHHPRDNTEAFF. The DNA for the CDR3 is TGCGCCAGCAGCCACCATCCAAGAGACAACACTGAAGCTTTCTTT.

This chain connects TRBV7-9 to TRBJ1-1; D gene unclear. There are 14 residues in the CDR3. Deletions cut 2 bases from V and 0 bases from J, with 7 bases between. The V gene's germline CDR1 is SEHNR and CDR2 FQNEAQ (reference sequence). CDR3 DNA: TGTGCCAGCAGCTTATCTGAGTTGAACACTGAAGCTTTCTTT. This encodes CASSLSELNTEAFF. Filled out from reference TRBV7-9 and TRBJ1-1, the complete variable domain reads DTGVSQNPRHKITKRGQNVTFRCDPISEHNRLYWYRQTLGQGPEFLTYFQNEAQLEKSRLLSDRFSAERPKGSFSTLEIQRTEQGDSAMYLCASSLSELNTEAFFGQGTRLTVV.

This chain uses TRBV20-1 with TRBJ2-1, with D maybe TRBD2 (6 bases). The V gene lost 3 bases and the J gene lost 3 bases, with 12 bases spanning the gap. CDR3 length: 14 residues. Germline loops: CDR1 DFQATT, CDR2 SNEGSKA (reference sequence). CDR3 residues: CSARSGGGYNEQFF. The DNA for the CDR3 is TGCAGTGCTAGGTCCGGGGGTGGCTACAATGAGCAGTTCTTC.

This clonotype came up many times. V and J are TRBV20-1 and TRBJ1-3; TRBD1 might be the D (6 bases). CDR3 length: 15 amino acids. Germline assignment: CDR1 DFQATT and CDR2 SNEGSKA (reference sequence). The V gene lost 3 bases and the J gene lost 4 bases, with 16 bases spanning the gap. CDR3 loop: CSASGFGGSGNTIYF. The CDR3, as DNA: TGCAGTGCTAGTGGCTTCGGGGGCTCAGGAAACACCATATATTTT.

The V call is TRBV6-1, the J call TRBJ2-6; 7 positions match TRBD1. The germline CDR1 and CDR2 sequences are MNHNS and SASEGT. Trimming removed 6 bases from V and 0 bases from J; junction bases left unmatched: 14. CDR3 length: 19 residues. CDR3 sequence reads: CASSLKGQTYYSGANVLTF. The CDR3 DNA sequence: TGTGCCAGCAGCCTTAAGGGACAGACATACTACTCTGGGGCCAACGTCCTGACTTTC.